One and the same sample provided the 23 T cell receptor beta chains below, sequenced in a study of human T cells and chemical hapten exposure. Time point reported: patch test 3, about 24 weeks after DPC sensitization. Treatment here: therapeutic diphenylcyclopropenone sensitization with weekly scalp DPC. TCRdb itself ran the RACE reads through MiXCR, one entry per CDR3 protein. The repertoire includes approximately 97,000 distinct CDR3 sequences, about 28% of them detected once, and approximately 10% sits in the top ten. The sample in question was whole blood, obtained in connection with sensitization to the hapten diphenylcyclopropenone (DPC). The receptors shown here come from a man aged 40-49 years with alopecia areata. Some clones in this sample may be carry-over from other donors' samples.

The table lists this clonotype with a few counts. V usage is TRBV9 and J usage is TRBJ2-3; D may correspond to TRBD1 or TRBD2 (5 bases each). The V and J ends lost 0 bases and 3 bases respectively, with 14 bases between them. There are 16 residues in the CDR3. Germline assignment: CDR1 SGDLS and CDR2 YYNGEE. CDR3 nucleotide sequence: TGTGCCAGCAGCGTAGTGCCCGGGACGGCTACAGATACGCAGTATTTT. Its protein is CASSVVPGTATDTQYF. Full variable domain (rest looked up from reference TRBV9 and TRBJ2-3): DSGVTQTPKHLITATGQRVTLRCSPRSGDLSVYWYQQSLDQGLQFLIQYYNGEERAKGNILERFSAQQFPDLHSELNLSSLELGDSALYFCASSVVPGTATDTQYFGPGTRLTVL.

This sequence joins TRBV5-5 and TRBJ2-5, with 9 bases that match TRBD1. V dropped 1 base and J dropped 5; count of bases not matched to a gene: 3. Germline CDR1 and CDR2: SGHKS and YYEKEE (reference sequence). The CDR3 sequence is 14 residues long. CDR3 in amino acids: CASSLTGGGETQYF. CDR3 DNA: TGTGCCAGCAGCTTGACAGGGGGCGGGGAGACCCAGTACTTC.

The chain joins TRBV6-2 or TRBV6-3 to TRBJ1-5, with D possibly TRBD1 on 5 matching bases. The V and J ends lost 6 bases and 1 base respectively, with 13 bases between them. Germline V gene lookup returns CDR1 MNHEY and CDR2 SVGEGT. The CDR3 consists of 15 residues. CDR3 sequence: CASSPPTESNQPQHF. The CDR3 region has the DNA TGTGCCAGCAGCCCCCCGACAGAAAGCAATCAGCCCCAGCATTTT.

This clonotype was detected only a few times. The chain's CDR3 is CASSPMTGHNQPQHF. In DNA, the CDR3 is TGTGCCAGCAGTCCCATGACAGGGCACAATCAGCCCCAGCATTTT. The chain employs TRBV12-3 or TRBV12-4 and TRBJ1-5, with 7 bases that match TRBD1. Germline trimming cut 5 bases from V and 3 bases from J; bases unmatched to any gene: 7. CDR3 length: 15 amino acids.

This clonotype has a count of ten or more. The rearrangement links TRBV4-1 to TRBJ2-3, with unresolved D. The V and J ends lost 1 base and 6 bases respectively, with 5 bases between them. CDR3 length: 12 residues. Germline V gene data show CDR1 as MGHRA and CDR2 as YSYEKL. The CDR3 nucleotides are TGCGCCAGCAGCCAAGCTGGGGATACGCAGTATTTT. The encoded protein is CASSQAGDTQYF.

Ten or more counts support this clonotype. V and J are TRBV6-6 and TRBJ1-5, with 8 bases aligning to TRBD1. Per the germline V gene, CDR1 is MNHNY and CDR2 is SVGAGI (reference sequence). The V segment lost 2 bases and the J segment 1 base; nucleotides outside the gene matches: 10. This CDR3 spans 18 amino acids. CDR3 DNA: TGTGCCAGCAGTTACGATACCAGGGGGCCCCTGAGCAATCAGCCCCAGCATTTT. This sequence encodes CASSYDTRGPLSNQPQHF.

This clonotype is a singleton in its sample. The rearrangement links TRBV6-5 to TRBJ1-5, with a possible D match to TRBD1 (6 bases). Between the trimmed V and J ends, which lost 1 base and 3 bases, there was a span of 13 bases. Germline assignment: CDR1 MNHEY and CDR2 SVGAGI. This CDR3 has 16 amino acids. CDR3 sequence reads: CASSYLGAPPNQPQHF. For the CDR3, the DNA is TGTGCCAGCAGTTACTTGGGGGCGCCTCCCAATCAGCCCCAGCATTTT.

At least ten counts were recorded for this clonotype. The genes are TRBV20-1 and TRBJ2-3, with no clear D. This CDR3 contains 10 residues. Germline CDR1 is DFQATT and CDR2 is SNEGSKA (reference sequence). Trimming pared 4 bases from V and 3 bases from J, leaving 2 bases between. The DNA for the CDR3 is TGCAGTGCTATTACAGATACGCAGTATTTT. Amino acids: CSAITDTQYF.

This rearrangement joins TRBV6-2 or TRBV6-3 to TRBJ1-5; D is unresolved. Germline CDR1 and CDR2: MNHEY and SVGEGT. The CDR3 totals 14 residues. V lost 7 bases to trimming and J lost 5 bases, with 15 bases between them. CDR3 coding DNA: TGTGCCAGCACCTACGGGGTTGGCGATCAGCCCCAGCATTTT. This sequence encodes CASTYGVGDQPQHF.

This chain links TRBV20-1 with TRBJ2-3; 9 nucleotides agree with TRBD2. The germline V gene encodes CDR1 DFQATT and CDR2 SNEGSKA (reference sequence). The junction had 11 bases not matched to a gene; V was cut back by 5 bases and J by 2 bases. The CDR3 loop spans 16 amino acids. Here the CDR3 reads CSAPVRASGTTDTQYF. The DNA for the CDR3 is TGCAGTGCTCCGGTTAGGGCTAGCGGGACCACAGATACGCAGTATTTT.

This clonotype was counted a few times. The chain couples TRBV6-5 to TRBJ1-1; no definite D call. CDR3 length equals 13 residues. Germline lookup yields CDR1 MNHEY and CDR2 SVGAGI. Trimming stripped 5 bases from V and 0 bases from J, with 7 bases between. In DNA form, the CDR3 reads TGTGCCAGCAGTCCCGTTATGAACACTGAAGCTTTCTTT. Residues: CASSPVMNTEAFF.

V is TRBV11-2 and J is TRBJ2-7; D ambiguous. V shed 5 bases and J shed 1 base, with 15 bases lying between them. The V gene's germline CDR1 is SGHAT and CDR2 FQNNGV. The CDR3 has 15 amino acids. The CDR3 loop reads CASSPGSARSYEQYF. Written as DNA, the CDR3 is TGTGCCAGCAGCCCCGGTTCAGCCCGGTCCTACGAGCAGTACTTC.

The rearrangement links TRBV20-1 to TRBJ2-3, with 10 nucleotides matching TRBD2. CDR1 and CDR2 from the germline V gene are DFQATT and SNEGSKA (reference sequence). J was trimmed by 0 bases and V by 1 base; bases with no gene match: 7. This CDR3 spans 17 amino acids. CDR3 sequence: CSARVGATSGSTDTQYF. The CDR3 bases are TGCAGTGCTAGAGTGGGGGCGACTAGCGGGAGCACAGATACGCAGTATTTT.

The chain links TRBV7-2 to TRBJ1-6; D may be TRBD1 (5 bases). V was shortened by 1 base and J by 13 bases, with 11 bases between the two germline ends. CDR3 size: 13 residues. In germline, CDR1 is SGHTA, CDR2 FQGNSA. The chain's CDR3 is CASSLGGRNPLHF. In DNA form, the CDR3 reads TGTGCCAGCAGCTTAGGGGGACGGAATCCCCTCCACTTT.

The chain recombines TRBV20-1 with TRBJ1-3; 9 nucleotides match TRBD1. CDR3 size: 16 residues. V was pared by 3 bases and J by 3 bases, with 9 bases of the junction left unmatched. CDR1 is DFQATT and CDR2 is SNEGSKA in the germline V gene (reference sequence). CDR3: CSASRLTGGCGNTIYF. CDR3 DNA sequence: TGCAGTGCTAGCAGGCTGACAGGGGGTTGTGGAAACACCATATATTTT.

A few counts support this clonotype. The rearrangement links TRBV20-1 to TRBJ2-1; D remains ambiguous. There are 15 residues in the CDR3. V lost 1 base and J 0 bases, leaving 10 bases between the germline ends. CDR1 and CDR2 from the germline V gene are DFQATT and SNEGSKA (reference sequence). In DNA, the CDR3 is TGCAGTGCTAGAGCGGGCCCGAGCTCCTACAATGAGCAGTTCTTC. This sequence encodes CSARAGPSSYNEQFF.

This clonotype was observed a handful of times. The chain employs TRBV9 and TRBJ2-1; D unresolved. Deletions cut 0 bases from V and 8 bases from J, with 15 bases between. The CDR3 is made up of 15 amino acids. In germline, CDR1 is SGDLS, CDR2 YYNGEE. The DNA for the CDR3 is TGTGCCAGCAGCGTAGTGGGGTGGCACACGGATGAGCAGTTCTTC. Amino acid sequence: CASSVVGWHTDEQFF.

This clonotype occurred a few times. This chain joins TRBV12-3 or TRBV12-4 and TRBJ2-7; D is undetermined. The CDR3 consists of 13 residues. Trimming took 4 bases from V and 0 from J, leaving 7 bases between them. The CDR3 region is CASSYHSSYEQYF. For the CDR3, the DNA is TGTGCCAGCAGTTACCACAGCTCCTACGAGCAGTACTTC.

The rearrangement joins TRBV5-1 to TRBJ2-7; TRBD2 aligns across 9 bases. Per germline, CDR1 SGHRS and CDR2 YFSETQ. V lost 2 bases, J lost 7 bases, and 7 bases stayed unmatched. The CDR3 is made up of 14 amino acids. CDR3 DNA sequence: TGCGCCAGCAGCTTTAGCGGGAGAGAGCGGGAGCAGTACTTC. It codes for CASSFSGREREQYF.

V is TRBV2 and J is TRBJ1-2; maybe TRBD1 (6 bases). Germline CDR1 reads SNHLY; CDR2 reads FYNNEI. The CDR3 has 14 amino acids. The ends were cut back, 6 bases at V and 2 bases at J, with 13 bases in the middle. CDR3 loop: CASSLSTGNYGYTF. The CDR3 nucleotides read TGTGCCAGCAGCCTATCGACAGGCAACTATGGCTACACCTTC.

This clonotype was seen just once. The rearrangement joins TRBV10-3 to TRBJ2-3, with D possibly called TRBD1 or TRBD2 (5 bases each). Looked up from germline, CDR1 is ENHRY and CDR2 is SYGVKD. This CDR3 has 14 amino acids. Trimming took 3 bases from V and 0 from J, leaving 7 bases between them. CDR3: CAISDEGSTDTQYF. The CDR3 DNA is TGTGCCATCAGTGACGAGGGGAGCACAGATACGCAGTATTTT.

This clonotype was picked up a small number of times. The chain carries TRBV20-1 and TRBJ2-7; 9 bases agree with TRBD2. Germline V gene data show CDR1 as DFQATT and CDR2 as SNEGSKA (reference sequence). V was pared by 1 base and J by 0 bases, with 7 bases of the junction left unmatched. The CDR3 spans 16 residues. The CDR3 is CSARALAGLNSYEQYF. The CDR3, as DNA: TGCAGTGCTAGAGCACTAGCGGGCCTGAACTCCTACGAGCAGTACTTC.

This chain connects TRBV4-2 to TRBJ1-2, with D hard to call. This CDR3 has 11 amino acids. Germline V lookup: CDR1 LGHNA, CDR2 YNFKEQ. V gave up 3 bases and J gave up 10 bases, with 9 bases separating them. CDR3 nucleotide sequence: TGTGCCAGCAGCCAGTTAGGAGACTACACCTTC. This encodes CASSQLGDYTF.